This T cell receptor beta chain emerged from a study of T cells in Graves' hyperthyroidism and ophthalmopathy (dated by TCRdb to the late 2010s). About the study as a whole: Peripheral blood samples were taken at the time of initial diagnosis, prior to any treatment. A discovery cohort of about a hundred patients, 43 with Graves' ophthalmopathy and over 55 with stable Graves' hyperthyroidism, was used to find distinguishing TCR V-J signatures. An independent validation cohort of around 19 hyperthyroidism patients and 17 patients who later progressed to ophthalmopathy tested prospective prediction of ophthalmopathy. For training and testing, the 95 to 100 patients in the discovery cohort were randomly divided in a 7:3 ratio. In addition, the study compared T-cell repertoires in thyroid tissue and in blood from several Graves' hyperthyroidism patients. Following sampling, methimazole starting at 30 mg daily was given to hyperthyroidism patients, and high-dose intravenous methylprednisolone was given to ophthalmopathy patients. The paper reports TCR Vbeta CDR3 sequencing of some 140 peripheral blood samples: around 45 ophthalmopathy, about 75 hyperthyroidism and 17 progressor patients. What the research found in general, with its limitations: Blood samples also contained most of the expanded thyroid clonotypes (frequency above 0.001), which suggests that blood repertoires may reflect thyroid immune responses. A 13 V-J signature model separated ophthalmopathy from stable hyperthyroidism, with approximately 87% sensitivity and 81% to 82% specificity in cross-validation and 80%/75% in testing. In validation, progression to ophthalmopathy was predicted by the model with around 71% sensitivity and just over 72% specificity, a median of roughly six months before onset. Sample size was not statistically predetermined, and investigators were not blinded to group allocation.

The germline V gene yields MNHEY for CDR1 and SVGEGT for CDR2. The V end gives up 9 bases and the J end 4 bases, leaving 11 bases in the junction not matched to a gene. Spanning cysteine to phenylalanine, the CDR3 consists of 15 amino acids. Here the CDR3 DNA is all that survives: 45 bases in frame from base 1. Graves' hyperthyroidism was defined as stable when no progression to ophthalmopathy occurred over 18 months of follow-up. The hyperthyroidism patients were between 18 and 65 years old and newly diagnosed, with a disease duration of less than 2 months. Any patient with an uncontrolled infection, another autoimmune disease, pregnancy or lactation was excluded. Diagnoses were based on clinical symptoms, serum thyroxine and TRAb, thyroid ultrasound and orbital computed tomography. PBMCs were isolated from approximately 10 ml of fresh peripheral blood by Ficoll-Paque density gradient centrifugation. Trizol reagent was used to extract total RNA, and RNA quality was then checked on an Agilent 2100 Bioanalyzer.

Of note for this clonotype: No antigen is known for it. No much larger clone is present one base from it, and per-base qualities are unavailable.

TCR beta CDR3 regions were amplified from RNA transcripts. The TCR CDR3 was subjected to a first round of RT-PCR using the HTBI primer set and the Qiagen OneStep RT-PCR kit. A second multiplex PCR round built the libraries, followed by size selection and purification. Sequencing of the libraries was done on an Illumina HiSeq2000 using paired-end 100 bp reads. In the source study's methods: SOAPnuke was used to process the raw data, throwing out any read that contained adapters or uncalled bases, had a mean Phred below 15, or lacked an exact constant-primer or identifier match. High-quality paired reads were merged with COPE v1.2.5, and unique nucleotide sequences were defined as clonotypes. MiTCR v1.1 was used to align clonotypes to the IMGT TRBV, TRBD and TRBJ reference segments. The analysis was restricted to V-J combinations with a frequency above 0.0001, which together covered roughly 99% of the repertoires. The TCS score was defined as the ratio of F50 (clonal expansion) to E x V (chaos), calculated using BLOSUM62-based TCRdist between CDR3 peptides within each V-J. Welch's t-statistics and random forest reduced fewer than 550 V-J features to around 14, which were used in a naive Bayes classifier (R e1071). The public reads were reprocessed in TCRdb via fastp at Q25 and MiXCR, keeping in-frame beta chains. CDR3 protein sequences are deduplicated, and each keeps its most common genes and DNA. TCRdb's processing, not the authors' own work, is the source of the V and J calls. The sample table records about 480,000 distinct CDR3 sequences; approximately 15% of these occur just once. Over 15% of the sample lies in the top ten.

Recombination connected TRBV6-2 or TRBV6-3 to TRBJ1-4; 7 junctional bases match TRBD1. The sequenced sample consisted of blood. This TCR derives from a woman in her late teens or twenties with Graves' hyperthyroidism. The CDR3 has the sequence CASRSAGTVNEKLFF. The DNA sequence reads TGTGCCAGTAGAAGCGCCGGGACAGTTAATGAAAAACTGTTTTTT.